The T cell receptor beta chain under discussion was sequenced for a study of OX40 agonist ivuxolimab in advanced cancers. To note about this clone: Its antigen remains unidentified.

The data were produced by immunoSEQ multiplex PCR, yet TCRdb's version contains in-frame clones alone and is incomplete. The sample lists under 20,000 clones; about 70% were seen once. Overall study results and limits: CD4+ T cells averaged fewer expanded clones than CD8+ T cells. CD4+ and CD8+ T cells in blood underwent clonal expansion by week 6 at 0.1 to 3.0 mg/kg.

The CDR3 is made up of 13 amino acids. Germline V CDR1 and CDR2: SNHLY, FYNNEI. Trimming took off 1 base at V and 0 bases at J, with 4 bases between the two ends. This chain links TRBV2 with TRBJ2-7; D is uncertain. The TCR was taken from an adult with an advanced solid tumor such as melanoma, head and neck, liver or kidney cancer. The sample in question was CD4+ or CD8+ T cells sorted from blood, obtained in a trial of the OX40 agonist ivuxolimab. The CDR3 region has the DNA TGTGCCAGCAGTGAAGGGCACTCCTACGAGCAGTACTTC. This sequence encodes CASSEGHSYEQYF.